The 17 T cell receptor beta chains given below trace back to one sample, sequenced in a study of T cell changes during pregnancy in multiple sclerosis. Profiled with immunoSEQ multiplex PCR; TCRdb holds only in-frame clones, not every one. The repertoire has roughly 80,000 clones, roughly 90% of them found once; the top ten carry approximately 2%. Sequences were derived from peripheral blood, sampled before pregnancy. These receptors all stem from a female donor with multiple sclerosis, enrolled in a pregnancy study.

The rearrangement uses TRBV28 and TRBJ2-6; TRBD1 aligns across 8 bases. The CDR3 length is 14 residues. Germline V gives CDR1 MDHEN, CDR2 SYDVKM. The V gene end was trimmed by 8 bases and the J gene end by 4 bases; junction bases not matched to a gene: 4. CDR3: CASWGQAGANVLTF. CDR3 DNA: TGTGCCAGCTGGGGACAGGCCGGGGCCAACGTCCTGACTTTC.

The CDR3: CASSYEPDYGYTF. CDR3 nucleotides: TGTGCCAGCAGTTACGAGCCCGACTATGGCTACACCTTC. V usage is TRBV6-6 and J usage is TRBJ1-2, with D unresolved. Germline V gene data show CDR1 as MNHNY and CDR2 as SVGAGI (reference sequence). V was trimmed by 2 bases and J by 3 bases, leaving 7 bases between them. The CDR3 has 13 amino acids.

The chain combines TRBV5-4 with TRBJ1-6, with 10 bases aligning to TRBD1. The CDR3 is made up of 14 amino acids. CDR1 SGHNT and CDR2 YYREEE come from the germline V gene (reference sequence). V lost 4 bases, J lost 7 bases, and 2 bases stayed unmatched. Here the CDR3 reads CASSQDRGNSPLHF. The CDR3 bases are TGTGCCAGCAGCCAGGACAGGGGGAATTCACCCCTCCACTTT.

The rearrangement links TRBV7-8 to TRBJ1-2; no reliable D call. Germline V gene sequence: CDR1 SGHVS, CDR2 FQNEAQ. There are 15 residues in the CDR3. Trimming stripped 2 bases from V and 2 bases from J, with 12 bases between. This CDR3 reads CASSLNSGRNYGYTF. The DNA for the CDR3 is TGTGCCAGCAGCTTAAACTCCGGGAGGAACTATGGCTACACCTTC.

The sample holds one count of this clone. The V and J genes are TRBV7-2 and TRBJ2-7, with D possibly matching TRBD1 (5 bases). The germline CDR1 and CDR2 sequences are SGHTA and FQGNSA. The length of the CDR3 is 15 residues. V was cut by 5 bases and J by 5 bases, with 19 bases left in between. CDR3 amino acids: CASSPTPQGPHEQYF. The CDR3 DNA reads TGTGCCAGCAGCCCCACCCCCCAGGGCCCCCACGAGCAGTACTTC. Based on the CDR3 plus reference TRBV7-2 and TRBJ2-7, the full variable domain is GAGVSQSPSNKVTEKGKDVELRCDPISGHTALYWYRQSLGQGLEFLIYFQGNSAPDKSGLPSDRFSAERTGGSVSTLTIQRTQQEDSAVYLCASSPTPQGPHEQYFGPGTRLTVT.

The chain is built from TRBV12-5 and TRBJ2-5; D not resolved. V lost 7 bases, J lost 2 bases, and 11 bases lay in between. Germline lookup yields CDR1 LGHNT and CDR2 FRNRAP. The CDR3 has 13 amino acids. CDR3 in amino acids: CASAPSGQETQYF. As DNA, the CDR3 is TGTGCTAGTGCCCCCTCGGGTCAAGAGACCCAGTACTTC.

The chain links TRBV5-6 to TRBJ1-1; D call uncertain. Germline CDR1 and CDR2: SGHDT and YYEEEE. Trimming stripped 1 base from V and 2 bases from J, with 6 bases between. The CDR3 contains 13 residues. In DNA form, the CDR3 reads TGTGCCAGCAGCTTGTTTTCTAACACTGAAGCTTTCTTT. Its protein is CASSLFSNTEAFF.

V usage is TRBV2 and J usage is TRBJ2-7; tentatively, D is TRBD1 (6 bases). This CDR3 contains 12 residues. Trimming shortened V by 8 bases and J by 7 bases, and 15 bases separated the two germline ends. The germline CDR1 and CDR2 sequences are SNHLY and FYNNEI. The CDR3 DNA reads TGTGCCAGCCGGACAGCGCCCATGGAGCAGTACTTC. Translation gives CASRTAPMEQYF.

This clone was counted a single time. The chain recombines TRBV7-2 with TRBJ2-3; D is ambiguous. The CDR3 sequence is 14 residues long. The ends were cut back, 3 bases at V and 4 bases at J, with 11 bases in the middle. Looked up from germline, CDR1 is SGHTA and CDR2 is FQGNSA. CDR3 region: CASSFSTGADTQYF. The CDR3 nucleotides are TGTGCCAGCAGCTTTTCCACCGGAGCAGATACGCAGTATTTT.

The chain joins TRBV5-1 to TRBJ1-5, with D possibly being TRBD1 (5 bases). From germline, CDR1 is SGHRS and CDR2 YFSETQ. This CDR3 has 15 residues. V was shortened by 0 bases and J by 7 bases, with 14 bases between the two germline ends. CDR3 DNA sequence: TGCGCCAGCAGCTTGGATGGACAATCCACCCAGCCCCAGCATTTT. It encodes CASSLDGQSTQPQHF.

This clone was detected only once. V usage is TRBV5-6 and J usage is TRBJ1-1; D gene unclear. CDR1 and CDR2 (germline): SGHDT, YYEEEE. Trimming cost V 0 bases and J 5 bases, with 17 bases left between them. This CDR3 has 16 amino acids. The CDR3 bases are TGTGCCAGCAGCTTGGATTCAGGTCGGCGGGAGACTGAAGCTTTCTTT. It yields the protein CASSLDSGRRETEAFF.

For the CDR3, the DNA is TGTGCCAGTAGTATGTTCGAGTATAGCAATCAGCCCCAGCATTTT. Its translation: CASSMFEYSNQPQHF. The chain has TRBV19 and TRBJ1-5; D call uncertain. CDR1 LNHDA and CDR2 SQIVND come from the germline V gene (reference sequence). The V and J ends lost 3 bases and 0 bases respectively, with 9 bases between them. This CDR3 contains 15 residues.

The CDR3 spells CASSHGTDPWLPQHF. The CDR3, as DNA: TGTGCCAGCAGCCATGGGACAGATCCCTGGCTGCCCCAGCATTTT. The chain has TRBV28 and TRBJ1-5; 7 bases map to TRBD1. There are 15 residues in the CDR3. Germline trimming cut 6 bases from V and 9 bases from J; bases unmatched to any gene: 14. Germline V CDR1 and CDR2: MDHEN, SYDVKM. The full variable domain, with the rest looked up from reference TRBV28 and TRBJ1-5, is DVKVTQSSRYLVKRTGEKVFLECVQDMDHENMFWYRQDPGLGLRLIYFSYDVKMKEKGDIPEGYSVSREKKERFSLILESASTNQTSMYLCASSHGTDPWLPQHFGDGTRLSIL.

The J gene is TRBJ1-2, the V gene TRBV30, with TRBD1 as a possible D gene (5 bases). Looked up from germline, CDR1 is GTSNPN and CDR2 is SVGIG (reference sequence). This CDR3 contains 14 residues. With 3 bases removed from V and 1 base from J, the gap between germline ends came to 12 bases. CDR3 DNA: TGTGCCTGGAGCCAACGGCAGGGTAACTATGGCTACACCTTC. It encodes CAWSQRQGNYGYTF.

The chain combines TRBV27 with TRBJ2-7, with 8 nucleotides matching TRBD1. This CDR3 has 14 residues. The ends lost 8 bases at V and 0 bases at J; junction bases unmatched: 6. In germline, CDR1 is MNHEY, CDR2 SMNVEV (reference sequence). CDR3 nucleotides: TGTGCCAGCGGAAGACAGGGGCGCTCCTACGAGCAGTACTTC. Its protein product is CASGRQGRSYEQYF.

The chain couples TRBV21-1 to TRBJ2-7; the table gives TRBD2 as D, unverified against the DNA. TRBV21-1 is labeled a pseudogene. The CDR3 has 24 residues. CDR3 in amino acids: CASSNFNFRTVKRGGIQSSYEQYF. CDR3 DNA: TGTGCCAGCAGCAATTTTAACTTTCGGACAGTCAAGCGGGGGGGGATCCAAAGCTCCTACGAGCAGTACTTC.

The genes are TRBV18 and TRBJ2-7; D may be TRBD1 (6 bases). Trimming removed 6 bases at V and 6 bases at J, with 21 bases between. Looked up from germline, CDR1 is KGHSH and CDR2 is LQKENI. CDR3 length: 15 amino acids. DNA for the CDR3: TGTGCCAGCTCCCCGAACAGGGACGAGCTCGGCGAGCAGTACTTC. It encodes CASSPNRDELGEQYF.